This TCR beta chain was identified during a study of OX40 agonist ivuxolimab in advanced cancers. The protocol was immunoSEQ multiplex PCR, while the TCRdb copy is restricted to in-frame clones and leaves out a portion. The data hold roughly 76,000 clones, with about 90% observed a single time. Per germline, CDR1 PRHDT and CDR2 FYEKMQ (reference sequence). The CDR3 covers 13 residues. V was clipped by 0 bases and J by 3 bases, with 5 bases between them. This chain links TRBV13 with TRBJ1-2; D gene unclear. This sequence was found in an adult with an advanced solid tumor such as melanoma, head and neck, liver or kidney cancer. The starting material was CD4+ or CD8+ T cells sorted from blood, obtained in a trial of the OX40 agonist ivuxolimab. This chain's CDR3 is CASSLGRHYGYTF. CDR3 DNA sequence: TGTGCCAGCAGCTTAGGAAGGCACTATGGCTACACCTTC.